The 9 T cell receptor beta chains below were found in one sample sequenced in a study of patients and donors after allogeneic stem cell transplantation. TCRdb redid the calling of the RT-PCR reads with MiXCR, one entry per CDR3 protein. Among about 960,000 distinct CDR3 sequences listed, under 20% were seen once. Sequenced input: blood, either unsorted or a sorted T cell fraction (not recorded which). These receptors were taken from a human donor who was either an allogeneic HSCT recipient or a stem cell or donor lymphocyte infusion donor (not recorded which). It is not recorded whose cells these are; they may come from a transplant donor.

V gene TRBV27 combines with J gene TRBJ1-6, with unresolved D. The CDR3 sequence is 14 residues long. Trimming removed 2 bases at V and 7 bases at J, with 9 bases between. In germline, CDR1 is MNHEY, CDR2 SMNVEV (reference sequence). The CDR3 bases are TGTGCCAGCAGTTTAAGTCAGTTGAATTCACCCCTCCACTTT. It yields the protein CASSLSQLNSPLHF.

The chain uses TRBV11-3 and TRBJ2-1; D is ambiguous. V was cut by 0 bases and J by 4 bases, with 10 bases left in between. Germline lookup yields CDR1 SGHNT and CDR2 YENEEA. This CDR3 is 15 amino acids long. CDR3 amino acids: CASSLDITNYNEQFF. The CDR3, as DNA: TGTGCCAGCAGCTTAGATATAACGAATTACAATGAGCAGTTCTTC.

The gene calls are TRBV12-3 or TRBV12-4 and TRBJ2-2; D not resolved. The V end was cut by 8 bases, the J end by 7 bases, with 11 bases between. The CDR3 runs to 12 residues. CDR3: CASVLLRGELFF. DNA for the CDR3: TGTGCCAGCGTACTATTACGCGGGGAGCTGTTTTTT.

The chain recombines TRBV28 with TRBJ1-5; 8 bases line up with TRBD1. Germline lookup yields CDR1 MDHEN and CDR2 SYDVKM. V lost 4 bases and J lost 4; bases outside the gene matches: 12. The CDR3 sequence is 17 residues long. The CDR3 spells CASSSKDREVPNQPQHF. The CDR3 coding sequence is TGTGCCAGCAGTTCTAAGGACAGGGAAGTTCCGAATCAGCCCCAGCATTTT.

The V and J genes are TRBV25-1 and TRBJ1-3; D uncertain. The CDR3 covers 15 residues. V was clipped by 1 base and J by 0 bases, with 7 bases between them. Germline V gives CDR1 MGHDK, CDR2 SYGVNS. CDR3 bases: TGTGCCAGCAGTGAATTTGGAAACTCTGGAAACACCATATATTTT. Amino acid sequence: CASSEFGNSGNTIYF.

The rearrangement joins TRBV10-3 to TRBJ2-5; TRBD2 matches 14 bases. This CDR3 is built from 16 residues. Germline V gene sequence: CDR1 ENHRY, CDR2 SYGVKD. V was pared by 4 bases and J by 1 base, with 2 bases of the junction left unmatched. The CDR3 DNA reads as TGTGCCATCAGTGCCGGACTAGCGGGGGGCCAAGAGACCCAGTACTTC. This translates into CAISAGLAGGQETQYF.

This clonotype turned up a few times. The chain has TRBV7-2 and TRBJ2-1, with TRBD2 identical over 8 bases. V lost 1 base to trimming and J lost 8 bases; unmatched junction nucleotides: 13. The CDR3 contains 17 residues. Per germline, CDR1 SGHTA and CDR2 FQGNSA. The chain's CDR3 is CASSLVRRTSIVHEQFF. The CDR3 bases are TGTGCCAGCAGCTTAGTTCGCCGGACTAGCATAGTACATGAGCAGTTCTTC.

V is TRBV11-2 and J is TRBJ2-7, with D hard to call. Germline loops: CDR1 SGHAT, CDR2 FQNNGV. The CDR3 has 13 amino acids. V lost 4 bases, J lost 2 bases, and 9 bases lay in between. This CDR3 is CASSWAEPYEQYF. CDR3 coding DNA: TGTGCCAGCAGCTGGGCAGAACCCTACGAGCAGTACTTC. Together with reference TRBV11-2 and TRBJ2-7, the CDR3 gives the full variable domain: EAGVAQSPRYKIIEKRQSVAFWCNPISGHATLYWYQQILGQGPKLLIQFQNNGVVDDSQLPKDRFSAERLKGVDSTLKIQPAKLEDSAVYLCASSWAEPYEQYFGPGTRLTVT.

This chain joins TRBV30 and TRBJ1-1; the match to TRBD1 covers 9 bases. There are 14 residues in the CDR3. The junction had 4 bases not matched to a gene; V was cut back by 4 bases and J by 1 base. In germline, CDR1 is GTSNPN, CDR2 SVGIG (reference sequence). The CDR3 region has the DNA TGTGCCTGGACAGGGACAGGGCGGAACACTGAAGCTTTCTTT. Translated, it gives CAWTGTGRNTEAFF.